A single T cell receptor beta chain is shown here with its context. Clones were sequenced by immunoSEQ multiplex PCR, and TCRdb holds only the in-frame ones, with some missing. Of around 68,000 clones listed, under 98% are singletons. The CDR3 loop spans 17 amino acids. V gave up 11 bases and J gave up 0 bases, with 20 bases separating them. Germline V gene data show CDR1 as SNHLY and CDR2 as FYNNEI. The data were taken from a study of technical replicates of blood from a handful of donors. This rearrangement joins TRBV2 to TRBJ2-6; D is undetermined. Sequencing was performed on T cells isolated from PBMCs. The TCR originated in a human donor in good health. CDR3 in DNA: TGTGCCGTTATTAGACTCCACTCTCTCTCTGGGGCCAACGTCCTGACTTTC. It yields the protein CAVIRLHSLSGANVLTF.